The present TCR beta chain was sequenced within a study of cytomegalovirus exposure and HLA in healthy donors. Study outcomes and limitations: In a later analysis, compared with equally common non-associated chains, HLA-associated beta chains were more expanded.

This PCR relied on a set of 60 Vbeta primers and 13 Jbeta primers. TCRdb's copy holds only in-frame clones and misses some; the assay was immunoSEQ multiplex PCR. Here the sample spans about 93,000 clones, around four fifths being singletons. The length of the CDR3 is 16 residues. Germline CDR1 is LNHDA and CDR2 is SQIVND (reference sequence). V was clipped by 2 bases and J by 6 bases, with 17 bases between them. A word on this clone: Its target is unknown.

Donors likely had unrecorded immune exposures despite being nominally healthy when sampled. Sequenced: PBMCs. The chain combines TRBV19 with TRBJ2-1; D unclear. The receptor was derived from a woman in her 40s in good health and CMV-seronegative. The CDR3 reads CASSINIAVGRNEQFF. Here the CDR3 DNA reads TGTGCCAGTAGTATAAACATAGCCGTCGGTCGCAATGAGCAGTTCTTC.